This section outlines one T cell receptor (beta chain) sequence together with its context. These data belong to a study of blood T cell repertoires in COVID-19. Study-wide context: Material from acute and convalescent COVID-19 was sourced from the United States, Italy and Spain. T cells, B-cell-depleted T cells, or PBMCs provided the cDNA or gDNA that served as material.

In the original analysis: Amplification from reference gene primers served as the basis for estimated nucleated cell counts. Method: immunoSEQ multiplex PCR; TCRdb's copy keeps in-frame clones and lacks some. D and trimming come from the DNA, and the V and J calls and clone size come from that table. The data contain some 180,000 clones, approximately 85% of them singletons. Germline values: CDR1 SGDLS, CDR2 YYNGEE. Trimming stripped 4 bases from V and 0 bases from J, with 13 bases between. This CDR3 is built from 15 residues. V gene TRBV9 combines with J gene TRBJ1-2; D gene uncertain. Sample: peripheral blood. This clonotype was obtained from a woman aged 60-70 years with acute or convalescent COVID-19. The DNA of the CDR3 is TGTGCCAGCAGCCCCTCGGGGAAGCCTAACTATGGCTACACCTTC. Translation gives CASSPSGKPNYGYTF.